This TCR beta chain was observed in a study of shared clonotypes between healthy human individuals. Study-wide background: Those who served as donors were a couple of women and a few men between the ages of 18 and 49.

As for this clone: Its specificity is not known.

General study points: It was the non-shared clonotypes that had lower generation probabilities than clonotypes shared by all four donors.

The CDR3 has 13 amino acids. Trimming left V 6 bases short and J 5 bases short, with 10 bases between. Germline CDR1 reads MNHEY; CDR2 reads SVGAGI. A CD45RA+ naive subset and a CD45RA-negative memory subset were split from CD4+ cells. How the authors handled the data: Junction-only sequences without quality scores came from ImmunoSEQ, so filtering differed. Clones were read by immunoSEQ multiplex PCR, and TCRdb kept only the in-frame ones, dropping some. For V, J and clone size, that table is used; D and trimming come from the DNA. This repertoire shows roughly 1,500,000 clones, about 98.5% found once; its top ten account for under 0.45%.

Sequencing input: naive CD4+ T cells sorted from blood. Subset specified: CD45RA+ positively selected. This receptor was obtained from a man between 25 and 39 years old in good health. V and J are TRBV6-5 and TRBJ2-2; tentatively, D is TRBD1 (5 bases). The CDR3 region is CASSTTGTGELFF. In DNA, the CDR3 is TGTGCCAGCAGCACTACAGGAACCGGGGAGCTGTTTTTT.